A selection of T cell receptor beta chains follows, all from one sample in a study of T cell changes during pregnancy in multiple sclerosis. Assay used: immunoSEQ multiplex PCR; TCRdb lists only in-frame clones, some missing. The data contain under 80,000 clones, 80% to 95% of them seen just once; the ten biggest clones take up 3.7%. The sequencing used peripheral blood, collected after pregnancy. These receptors came from a female donor in good health, enrolled as a control in a pregnancy study. Both conserved end residues are part of each CDR3. A D gene is named only where the DNA matches it firmly. Some rows have no size entry. The others give once, few or many, or a class for an expanded clone.

>.|TRBV4-2|.|17|TRBJ2-3
TGTGCCAGCAGCCAAACCCCCGCGGACTACAGCACAGATACGCAGTATTTT
CASSQTPADYSTDTQYF
>.|TRBV11-3|.|13|TRBJ2-5
TGTGCCAGCAGCTTACATACACAAGAGACCCAGTACTTC
CASSLHTQETQYF
>.|TRBV6-4|.|16|TRBJ2-1
TGTGCCAGCAGTGAATTCCGGGGTGCTGCCTACAATGAGCAGTTCTTC
CASSEFRGAAYNEQFF
>TRBD1|TRBV30|.|16|TRBJ2-2
TGTGCCTGGAGTGTATTTGGCCAGGGGGACACCGGGGAGCTGTTTTTT
CAWSVFGQGDTGELFF
>.|TRBV5-8|once|13|TRBJ2-7
TGTGCCAGCAGCCAGAGCCTAGGAGCCGAGCAGTACTTC
CASSQSLGAEQYF
>.|TRBV19|once|15|TRBJ2-2
TGTGCCAGTTCTTGGGGCGGGACGAACACCGGGGAGCTGTTTTTT
CASSWGGTNTGELFF
>.|TRBV13|.|13|TRBJ2-1
TGTGCCAGCAGCTCCTACAGTTACAATGAGCAGTTCTTC
CASSSYSYNEQFF
>TRBD1|TRBV5-1|.|14|TRBJ2-5
TGCGCCAGCAGCTTGGCGACAGGGTTAGAGACCCAGTACTTC
CASSLATGLETQYF
>TRBD1|TRBV2|once|17|TRBJ1-6
TGTGCCAGCAGTGAAGAGGCAGGGGGCGTCTGGAATTCACCCCTCCACTTT
CASSEEAGGVWNSPLHF
>.|TRBV4-1|once|14|TRBJ1-1
TGCGCCAGCAGCCAAGACAGGGTTTTCACTGAAGCTTTCTTT
CASSQDRVFTEAFF
>.|TRBV5-1|.|14|TRBJ2-3
TGCGCCAGCAGCTTGGGAGGAAATCCGGATACGCAGTATTTT
CASSLGGNPDTQYF
>TRBD1|TRBV18|.|13|TRBJ2-5
TGTGCCAGCTCATCGACAGGGGGGGAGACCCAGTACTTC
CASSSTGGETQYF
>.|TRBV14|.|15|TRBJ2-7
TGTGCCAGCAGCCCACTACAGGGAAGGGCCTACGAGCAGTACTTC
CASSPLQGRAYEQYF
>TRBD1|TRBV6-6|.|15|TRBJ2-7
TGTGCCAGCAGGGAAGGGGGCGTGACGTCCTACGAGCAGTACTTC
CASREGGVTSYEQYF